This entry describes one T cell receptor beta chain. The data derive from a study of blood T cell repertoires in COVID-19. Study background: From T cells, B-cell-depleted T cells, or PBMCs came the material, which was cDNA or gDNA.

Sequenced by immunoSEQ multiplex PCR; TCRdb stores in-frame clones only, minus some. The repertoire consists of some 300,000 clones, with 90% occurring once and the leading ten covering approximately 4.3%. This CDR3 has 15 residues. Looked up from germline, CDR1 is LNHDA and CDR2 is SQIVND (reference sequence). V trimming: 4 bases; J trimming: 5 bases; junction bases outside the gene matches: 5. This clonotype originated in a woman aged 18-30 years with acute COVID-19. The chain couples TRBV19 to TRBJ2-1; 10 nucleotides agree with TRBD2. The source material was PBMCs or T cells enriched from blood (not recorded which). CDR3 coding DNA: TGTGCCAGTAGTACCCTAGCGGGGGCCGACAATGAGCAGTTCTTC. Translating gives CASSTLAGADNEQFF.